The 5 T cell receptor beta chains below come from one sample, sequenced in a study of blood T cell repertoires in COVID-19. Data came from immunoSEQ multiplex PCR; TCRdb stores just in-frame clones and leaves some out. The repertoire includes under 55,000 clones, 90% of them detected once, and about 3.9% sits in the top ten. The sample comprised peripheral blood. The receptors here all came from a human donor in a cohort sampled during active COVID-19.

V and J are TRBV9 and TRBJ1-5; perhaps TRBD1 as D (6 bases). Trimming shortened V by 4 bases and J by 0 bases, and 11 bases separated the two germline ends. This CDR3 spans 15 amino acids. Germline CDR1 reads SGDLS; CDR2 reads YYNGEE. CDR3 residues: CASSRDTVSNQPQHF. The CDR3 DNA follows: TGTGCCAGCAGCAGGGACACCGTTAGCAATCAGCCCCAGCATTTT.

The chain combines TRBV10-3 with TRBJ2-7; TRBD2 aligns across 7 bases. The CDR3 spans 15 residues. V was pared by 2 bases and J by 3 bases, with 7 bases of the junction left unmatched. Germline-derived CDR1 and CDR2 are ENHRY and SYGVKD. Here the CDR3 reads CAISEPGLGGYEQYF. DNA of the CDR3: TGTGCCATCAGTGAGCCCGGACTAGGAGGCTACGAGCAGTACTTC.

This chain links TRBV28 with TRBJ2-2; 8 bases are a match to TRBD1. V was clipped by 4 bases and J by 5 bases; unmatched bases: 12. The CDR3 extends over 17 amino acids. The V gene's germline CDR1 is MDHEN and CDR2 SYDVKM. This CDR3 is CASSSTLARQGTGELFF. In DNA, the CDR3 is TGTGCCAGCAGTTCGACCTTAGCCCGACAGGGGACCGGGGAGCTGTTTTTT. The variable domain in full, completed from reference TRBV28 and TRBJ2-2, reads DVKVTQSSRYLVKRTGEKVFLECVQDMDHENMFWYRQDPGLGLRLIYFSYDVKMKEKGDIPEGYSVSREKKERFSLILESASTNQTSMYLCASSSTLARQGTGELFFGEGSRLTVL.

This chain links TRBV29-1 with TRBJ2-1, with TRBD2 identical over 9 bases. Trimming removed 2 bases from V and 7 bases from J; junction bases left unmatched: 9. Germline values: CDR1 SQVTM, CDR2 ANQGSEA. The CDR3 covers 15 residues. CDR3 loop: CSVERGGRAINEQFF. The CDR3 DNA reads as TGCAGCGTTGAACGGGGCGGGAGGGCCATAAATGAGCAGTTCTTC.

In its sample, this clone was seen a few times. This chain connects TRBV19 to TRBJ2-7; TRBD1 agrees at 8 bases. V dropped 5 bases and J dropped 6; count of bases not matched to a gene: 6. Germline CDR1 and CDR2: LNHDA and SQIVND (reference sequence). The length of the CDR3 is 13 residues. CDR3 DNA: TGTGCCAGTAGTCGGACAGGGCTGGGCGAGCAGTACGTC. Residues: CASSRTGLGEQYV.